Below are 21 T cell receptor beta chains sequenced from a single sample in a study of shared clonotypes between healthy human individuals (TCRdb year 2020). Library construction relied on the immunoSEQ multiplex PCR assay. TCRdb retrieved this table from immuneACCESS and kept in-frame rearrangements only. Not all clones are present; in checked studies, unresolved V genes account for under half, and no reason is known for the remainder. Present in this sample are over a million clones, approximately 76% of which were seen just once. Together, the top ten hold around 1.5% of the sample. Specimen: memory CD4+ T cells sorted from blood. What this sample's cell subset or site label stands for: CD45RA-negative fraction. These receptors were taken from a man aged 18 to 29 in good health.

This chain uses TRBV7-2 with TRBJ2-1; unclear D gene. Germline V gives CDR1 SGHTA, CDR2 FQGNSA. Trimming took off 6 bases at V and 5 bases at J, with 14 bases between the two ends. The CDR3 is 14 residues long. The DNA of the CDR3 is TGTGCCAGCAGACCGGAACGGTTGAACAATGAGCAGTTCTTC. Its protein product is CASRPERLNNEQFF.

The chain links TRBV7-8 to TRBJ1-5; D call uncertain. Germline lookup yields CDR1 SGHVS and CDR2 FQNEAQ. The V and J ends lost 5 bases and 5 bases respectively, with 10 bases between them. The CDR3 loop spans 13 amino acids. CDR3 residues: CASSPAGYQPQHF. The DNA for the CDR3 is TGTGCCAGCAGCCCCGCCGGTTATCAGCCCCAGCATTTT.

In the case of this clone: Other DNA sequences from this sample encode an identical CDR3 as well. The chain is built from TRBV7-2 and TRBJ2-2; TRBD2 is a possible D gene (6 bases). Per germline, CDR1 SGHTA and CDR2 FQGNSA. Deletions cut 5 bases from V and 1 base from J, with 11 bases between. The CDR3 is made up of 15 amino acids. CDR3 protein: CASSPRRGNTGELFF. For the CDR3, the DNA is TGTGCCAGCAGCCCGCGGAGGGGGAACACCGGGGAGCTGTTTTTT.

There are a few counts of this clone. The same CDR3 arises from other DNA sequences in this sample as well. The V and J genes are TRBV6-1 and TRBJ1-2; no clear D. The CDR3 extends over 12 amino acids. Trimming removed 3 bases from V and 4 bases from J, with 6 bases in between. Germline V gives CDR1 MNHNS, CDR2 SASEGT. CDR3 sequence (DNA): TGTGCCAGCAGTGAGGAAGGCTATGGCTACACCTTC. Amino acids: CASSEEGYGYTF.

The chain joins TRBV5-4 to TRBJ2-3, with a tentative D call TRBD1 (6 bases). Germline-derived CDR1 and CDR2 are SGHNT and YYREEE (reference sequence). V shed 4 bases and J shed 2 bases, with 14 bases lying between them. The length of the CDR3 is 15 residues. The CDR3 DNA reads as TGTGCCAGCAGCCCCGGGACAAGGTTCACAGATACGCAGTATTTT. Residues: CASSPGTRFTDTQYF. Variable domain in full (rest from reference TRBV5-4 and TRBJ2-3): ETGVTQSPTHLIKTRGQQVTLRCSSQSGHNTVSWYQQALGQGPQFIFQYYREEENGRGNFPPRFSGLQFPNYSSELNVNALELDDSALYLCASSPGTRFTDTQYFGPGTRLTVL.

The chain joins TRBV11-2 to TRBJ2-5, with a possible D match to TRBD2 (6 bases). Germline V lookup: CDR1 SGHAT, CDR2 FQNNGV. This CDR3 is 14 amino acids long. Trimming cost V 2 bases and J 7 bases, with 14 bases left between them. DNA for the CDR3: TGTGCCAGCAGCTTAAATCGGGGGTCGGTGACCCAGTACTTC. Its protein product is CASSLNRGSVTQYF.

The CDR3 region is CASRKGTGNSPLHF. The CDR3 DNA sequence: TGTGCCAGTAGAAAGGGGACAGGGAATTCACCCCTCCACTTT. The rearrangement links TRBV19 to TRBJ1-6, with TRBD1 identical over 9 bases. The length of the CDR3 is 14 residues. V was clipped by 6 bases and J by 7 bases; unmatched bases: 4. Germline CDR1 LNHDA, CDR2 SQIVND (reference sequence).

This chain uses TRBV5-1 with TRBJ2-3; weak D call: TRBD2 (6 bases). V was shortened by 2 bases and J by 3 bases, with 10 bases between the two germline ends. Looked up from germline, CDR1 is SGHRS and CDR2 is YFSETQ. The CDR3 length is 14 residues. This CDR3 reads CASSLRLATDTQYF. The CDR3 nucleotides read TGCGCCAGCAGCTTAAGGCTAGCGACAGATACGCAGTATTTT.

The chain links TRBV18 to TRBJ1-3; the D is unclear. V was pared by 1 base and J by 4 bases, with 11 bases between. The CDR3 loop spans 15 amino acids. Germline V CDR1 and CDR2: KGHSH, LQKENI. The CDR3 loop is CASSPQVQRGNTIYF. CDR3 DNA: TGTGCCAGCTCACCACAAGTCCAACGAGGAAACACCATATATTTT.

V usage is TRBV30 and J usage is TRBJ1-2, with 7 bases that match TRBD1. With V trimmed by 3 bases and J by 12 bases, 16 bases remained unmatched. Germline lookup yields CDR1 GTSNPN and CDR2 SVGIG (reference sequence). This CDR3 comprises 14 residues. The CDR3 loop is CAWSTGTDLLVHTF. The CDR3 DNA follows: TGTGCCTGGAGCACCGGGACAGATCTATTGGTCCACACCTTC. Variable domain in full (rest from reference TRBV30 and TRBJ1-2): SQTIHQWPATLVQPVGSPLSLECTVEGTSNPNLYWYRQAAGRGLQLLFYSVGIGQISSEVPQNLSASRPQDRQFILSSKKLLLSDSGFYLCAWSTGTDLLVHTFGSGTRLTVV.

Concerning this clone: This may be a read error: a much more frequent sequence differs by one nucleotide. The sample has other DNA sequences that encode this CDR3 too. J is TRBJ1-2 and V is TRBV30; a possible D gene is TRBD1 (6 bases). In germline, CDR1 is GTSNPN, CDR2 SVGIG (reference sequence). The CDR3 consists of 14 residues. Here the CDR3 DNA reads TGCGCCTGGAGTGTACGGCAGGGGTCGGATGGCTACACCTTC. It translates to CAWSVRQGSDGYTF.

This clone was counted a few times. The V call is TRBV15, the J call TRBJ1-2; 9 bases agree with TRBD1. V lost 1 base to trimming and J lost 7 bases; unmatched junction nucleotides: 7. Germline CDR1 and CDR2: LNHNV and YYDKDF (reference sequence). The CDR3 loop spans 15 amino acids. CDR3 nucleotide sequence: TGTGCCACCAGCAGAGCTGAGACAGGGGGAGGTGGCTACACCTTC. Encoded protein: CATSRAETGGGGYTF.

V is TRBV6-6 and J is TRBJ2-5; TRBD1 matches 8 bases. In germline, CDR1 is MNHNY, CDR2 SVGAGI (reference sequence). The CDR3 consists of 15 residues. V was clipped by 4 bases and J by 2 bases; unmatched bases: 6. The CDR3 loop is CASSLTGEKQETQYF. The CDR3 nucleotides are TGTGCCAGCAGTTTGACAGGGGAGAAACAAGAGACCCAGTACTTC.

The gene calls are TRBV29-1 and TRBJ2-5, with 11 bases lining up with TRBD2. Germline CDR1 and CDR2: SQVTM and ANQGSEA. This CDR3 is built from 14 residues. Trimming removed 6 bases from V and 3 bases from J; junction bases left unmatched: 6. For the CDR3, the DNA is TGCAGCGTGATCACTAGCGGGAGTAAAGAGACCCAGTACTTC. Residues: CSVITSGSKETQYF.

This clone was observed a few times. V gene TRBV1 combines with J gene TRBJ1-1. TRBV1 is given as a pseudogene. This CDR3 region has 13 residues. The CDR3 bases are TGCACCAGCAGCCGCAAGCCCGCCACTGAAGCTTTCTTT. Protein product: CTSSRKPATEAFF.

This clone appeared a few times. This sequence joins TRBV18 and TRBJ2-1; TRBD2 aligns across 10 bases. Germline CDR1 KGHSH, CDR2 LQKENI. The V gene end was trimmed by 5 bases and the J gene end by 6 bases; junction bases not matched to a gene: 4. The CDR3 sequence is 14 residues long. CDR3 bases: TGTGCCAGCTCAGAGCGGGGGGGCAGCAATGAGCAGTTCTTC. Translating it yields CASSERGGSNEQFF.

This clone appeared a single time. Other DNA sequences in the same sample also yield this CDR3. CDR3 amino acids: CASSLAGGTYEQYF. The DNA for the CDR3 is TGTGCCAGCAGCTTGGCTGGGGGCACCTACGAGCAGTACTTC. The V call is TRBV5-5, the J call TRBJ2-7, with a possible D match to TRBD1 (6 bases). The germline CDR1 and CDR2 sequences are SGHKS and YYEKEE (reference sequence). The CDR3 is made up of 14 amino acids. Trimming stripped 0 bases from V and 2 bases from J, with 9 bases between.

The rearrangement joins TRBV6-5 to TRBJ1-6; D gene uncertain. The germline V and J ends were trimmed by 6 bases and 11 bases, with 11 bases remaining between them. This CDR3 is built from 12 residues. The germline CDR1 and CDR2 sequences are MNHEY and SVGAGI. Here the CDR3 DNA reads TGTGCCAGCAGAAGACGTGATACACCCCTCCACTTT. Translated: CASRRRDTPLHF.

DNA of the CDR3: TGTGCCTGGAGTGCGGAGGGAAACACCATATATTTT. Translation gives CAWSAEGNTIYF. The chain is built from TRBV30 and TRBJ1-3; D remains unclear. The CDR3 sequence is 12 residues long. Trimming pared 1 base from V and 4 bases from J, leaving 5 bases between. Germline V gene data show CDR1 as GTSNPN and CDR2 as SVGIG (reference sequence).

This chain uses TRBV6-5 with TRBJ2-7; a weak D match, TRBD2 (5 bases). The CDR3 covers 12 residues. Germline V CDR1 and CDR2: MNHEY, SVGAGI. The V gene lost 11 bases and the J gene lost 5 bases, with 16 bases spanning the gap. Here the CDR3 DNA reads TGTGCCTCCTGGAGAGGAGGCAACGAGCAGTACTTC. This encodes CASWRGGNEQYF.

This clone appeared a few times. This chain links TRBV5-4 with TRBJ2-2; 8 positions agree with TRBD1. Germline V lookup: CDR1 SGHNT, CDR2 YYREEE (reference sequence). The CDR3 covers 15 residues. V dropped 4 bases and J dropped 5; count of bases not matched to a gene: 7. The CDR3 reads CASSVDRVGTGELFF. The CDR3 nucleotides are TGTGCCAGCAGCGTGGACAGGGTGGGGACCGGGGAGCTGTTTTTT.